Following are 8 T cell receptor beta chains from one sample sequenced in a study of T-cell memory formation after mild COVID-19. TCRdb re-called the 5' RACE reads through MiXCR, storing one row per CDR3 protein. The repertoire holds 410,000 or so distinct CDR3 sequences, with around 22% as singletons. The sample comprised PBMCs or a T cell subset sorted from them (not recorded which). These TCRs come from an adult woman who had mild COVID-19 (a few samples of this study predate the infection). Cell type and time point are not known.

V usage is TRBV12-3 or TRBV12-4 and J usage is TRBJ2-5, with a tentative D call TRBD2 (5 bases). V dropped 2 bases and J dropped 7 bases, with 20 bases sitting between them. This CDR3 is built from 16 residues. Here the CDR3 DNA reads TGTGCCAGCAGTTTATCTCACAGCTTTACCGGAGGGACCCAGTACTTC. Protein product: CASSLSHSFTGGTQYF.

This clonotype was found a few times. The chain combines TRBV12-3 or TRBV12-4 with TRBJ1-1, with a tentative D call TRBD1 (6 bases). The CDR3 has 13 residues. V lost 7 bases and J 1 base, leaving 10 bases between the germline ends. In nucleotides, the CDR3 is TGTGCCAGCATTTCGACAGGGAACACTGAAGCTTTCTTT. It translates to CASISTGNTEAFF.

The table lists this clonotype with a few counts. The chain combines TRBV6-5 with TRBJ1-1; D possibly corresponds to TRBD1 (5 bases). The CDR3 spans 15 residues. The V gene's germline CDR1 is MNHEY and CDR2 SVGAGI. V was clipped by 0 bases and J by 0 bases, with 8 bases between them. The CDR3 DNA follows: TGTGCCAGCAGTTACTCGAGGGGCTTGAACACTGAAGCTTTCTTT. Its protein is CASSYSRGLNTEAFF.

This clonotype appeared a few times. The chain employs TRBV9 and TRBJ2-1; D is ambiguous. The CDR3 is 11 amino acids. The ends were cut back, 0 bases at V and 8 bases at J, with 3 bases in the middle. CDR1 SGDLS and CDR2 YYNGEE come from the germline V gene. The CDR3, as DNA: TGTGCCAGCAGCGTAGATCATGAGCAGTTCTTC. It codes for CASSVDHEQFF.

The rearrangement links TRBV6-5 to TRBJ1-1, with unresolved D. From germline, CDR1 is MNHEY and CDR2 SVGAGI. CDR3 length: 15 amino acids. V dropped 0 bases and J dropped 0 bases, with 8 bases sitting between them. This chain's CDR3 is CASSYSLYMNTEAFF. The DNA of the CDR3 is TGTGCCAGCAGTTACTCGCTGTACATGAACACTGAAGCTTTCTTT.

There are a few counts of this clonotype. This sequence joins TRBV29-1 and TRBJ2-7; TRBD1 or TRBD2 may be the D gene (5 bases each). Per the germline V gene, CDR1 is SQVTM and CDR2 is ANQGSEA. This CDR3 region has 12 residues. The germline V and J ends were trimmed by 5 bases and 3 bases, with 11 bases remaining between them. In DNA, the CDR3 is TGCAGCGTTCCGGGGACCCACTACGAGCAGTACTTC. It yields the protein CSVPGTHYEQYF.

There are many counts of this clonotype. This sequence joins TRBV6-5 and TRBJ2-2, with 7 bases identical to TRBD1. The CDR3 length is 15 residues. V lost 8 bases to trimming and J lost 4 bases; unmatched junction nucleotides: 10. CDR1 and CDR2 from the germline V gene are MNHEY and SVGAGI. The CDR3, as DNA: TGTGCCAGCCAAAGGGGACAGAGTCGCACCGGGGAGCTGTTTTTT. Translated, it gives CASQRGQSRTGELFF.

The V call is TRBV7-6, the J call TRBJ2-2; 9 nucleotides line up with TRBD1. This CDR3 region has 18 residues. After removal of 6 bases from V and 0 bases from J, the junction contained 11 bases not matched to a gene. Germline V gene lookup returns CDR1 SGHVS and CDR2 FNYEAQ. The CDR3 sequence is CASRTAGTGHSNTGELFF. The CDR3 bases are TGTGCCAGCAGAACTGCGGGGACAGGGCACTCGAACACCGGGGAGCTGTTTTTT.